Each of the 20 T cell receptor beta chains below was sequenced from the same sample in a study of T cell repertoires in cytomegalovirus infection. MiXCR was run by TCRdb on the reads, yielding one entry per CDR3 protein. The sample yields approximately 730,000 distinct CDR3 sequences, roughly 28% seen once. Their antigens are not known. The specimen comprised cultured CD8+ T cells from PBMCs, sampled from culture after CMV antigen stimulation. Receptors were obtained from a human donor in good health (CMV status not recorded). Some clones in this sample may be carry-over from other donors' samples.

In the case of this clonotype: One base away lies a much larger clone, so this may be a sequencing read error. V usage is TRBV12-3 or TRBV12-4 and J usage is TRBJ2-3, with a possible D match to TRBD1 (5 bases). The CDR3 loop spans 13 amino acids. The CDR3 DNA reads as TGTGCCAGCAGTTCCGCTTGGGCTGGGAAGGGGAATTTT. This gives the protein CASSSAWAGKGNF.

This clonotype was observed a handful of times. The rearrangement joins TRBV5-6 to TRBJ2-1, with 9 bases lining up with TRBD2. This CDR3 has 11 amino acids. V shed 4 bases, J shed 12 bases, and the junction held 2 bases outside the gene matches. Germline-derived CDR1 and CDR2 are SGHDT and YYEEEE. The DNA for the CDR3 is TGTGCCAGCAGCCGCGGGGGGGGGCAGTTCTTC. Its translation is CASSRGGGQFF.

The rearrangement uses TRBV6-1 and TRBJ1-6, with 8 bases fitting TRBD1. The V gene's germline CDR1 is MNHNS and CDR2 SASEGT. V was pared by 3 bases and J by 5 bases, with 0 bases of the junction left unmatched. This CDR3 region has 14 residues. The CDR3 DNA is TGTGCCAGCAGTGAGGGACAGGATAATTCACCCCTCCACTTT. It specifies CASSEGQDNSPLHF.

This chain joins TRBV6-5 and TRBJ2-3, with D possibly TRBD2 on 5 matching bases. This CDR3 contains 17 residues. Germline V gene lookup returns CDR1 MNHEY and CDR2 SVGAGI. V was clipped by 0 bases and J by 3 bases, with 16 bases between them. The CDR3 is CASSYSAASSRTDTQYF. The DNA for the CDR3 is TGTGCCAGCAGTTACTCCGCGGCTAGCAGTCGGACAGATACGCAGTATTTT.

There are many counts of this clonotype. CDR3 bases: TGCGCCAGCAGCCAAGATGTCAGAGAGACTCAGCCCCAGCATTTT. This sequence encodes CASSQDVRETQPQHF. The V call is TRBV4-1, the J call TRBJ1-5, with D unresolved. Germline CDR1 MGHRA, CDR2 YSYEKL. This CDR3 has 15 amino acids. V lost 0 bases and J lost 6, with 12 bases in between.

This sequence joins TRBV25-1 and TRBJ1-5, with D hard to call. Between the trimmed V and J ends, which lost 2 bases and 3 bases, there was a span of 8 bases. The CDR3 contains 14 residues. Germline V gives CDR1 MGHDK, CDR2 SYGVNS. The CDR3 loop is CASSEIWLNQPQHF. CDR3 DNA: TGTGCCAGCAGTGAAATCTGGCTCAATCAGCCCCAGCATTTT.

This clonotype was detected a few times. The chain employs TRBV12-3 or TRBV12-4 and TRBJ2-1; 9 bases fit TRBD2. Germline trimming cut 5 bases from V and 8 bases from J; bases unmatched to any gene: 13. The CDR3 is made up of 16 amino acids. CDR3 DNA: TGTGCCAGCAGTCCTACCCCGGGACTAGCAGGCGATGAGCAGTTCTTC. It specifies CASSPTPGLAGDEQFF.

This clonotype was counted many times. The gene calls are TRBV7-6 and TRBJ2-6; D possibly uses TRBD1 or TRBD2 (5 bases each). V gave up 5 bases and J gave up 0 bases, with 23 bases separating them. This CDR3 has 20 amino acids. Germline assignment: CDR1 SGHVS and CDR2 FNYEAQ. CDR3 nucleotide sequence: TGTGCCAGCAGCCATAGCATTAGAGGGGACCACCGCTCTGGGGCCAACGTCCTGACTTTC. Translating gives CASSHSIRGDHRSGANVLTF.

This clonotype has just a few counts. The V call is TRBV6-4, the J call TRBJ2-2, with a tentative D call TRBD2 (7 bases). Trimming stripped 6 bases from V and 1 base from J, with 15 bases between. The CDR3 is 16 amino acids. CDR1 MRHNA and CDR2 SNTAGT come from the germline V gene. CDR3 sequence reads: CASSWGGPENTGELFF. CDR3 DNA sequence: TGTGCCAGCAGCTGGGGGGGGCCCGAGAACACCGGGGAGCTGTTTTTT.

The chain employs TRBV2 and TRBJ1-3; D is possibly TRBD1 (5 bases). CDR3 size: 12 residues. Germline V gives CDR1 SNHLY, CDR2 FYNNEI. V was trimmed by 8 bases and J by 6 bases, leaving 11 bases between them. CDR3 sequence (DNA): TGTGCCAGCGCGGGGCGGTTAAACACCATATATTTT. Amino acid sequence: CASAGRLNTIYF.

The table lists this clonotype with a few counts. The J gene is TRBJ2-1, the V gene TRBV6-2 or TRBV6-3, with D perhaps TRBD2 (7 bases). This CDR3 comprises 16 residues. Germline values: CDR1 MNHEY, CDR2 SVGEGT. Trimming stripped 2 bases from V and 5 bases from J, with 16 bases between. This CDR3 is CASSYSAGAANNEQFF. CDR3 in DNA: TGTGCCAGCAGTTACAGTGCGGGGGCGGCAAACAATGAGCAGTTCTTC.

This rearrangement joins TRBV27 to TRBJ2-1, with D possibly matching TRBD2 (6 bases). The germline V and J ends were trimmed by 10 bases and 10 bases, with 17 bases remaining between them. The CDR3 totals 12 residues. The germline CDR1 and CDR2 sequences are MNHEY and SMNVEV (reference sequence). CDR3 in DNA: TGTGCCATTAACCTTATCGGGGGAGAGCAGTTCTTC. This translates into CAINLIGGEQFF.

The CDR3 DNA sequence: TGTGCCAGCAGTTTCTTCCCGACCGGGAGTGAGCAGTTCTTC. This gives the protein CASSFFPTGSEQFF. The chain carries TRBV27 and TRBJ2-1, with D possibly TRBD2 on 6 matching bases. CDR3 length: 14 amino acids. The V gene's germline CDR1 is MNHEY and CDR2 SMNVEV (reference sequence). V dropped 3 bases and J dropped 9 bases, with 15 bases sitting between them.

Notes on this clonotype: This may stem from a read error, because a much larger clone lies one nucleotide away. CDR3: CASSYSSQRDEQYF. CDR3 in DNA: TGTGCCAGCAGTTACTCGTCCCAGAGGGACGAGCAGTACTTC. The V and J genes are TRBV6-5 and TRBJ2-7; weak D call: TRBD2 (5 bases). The CDR3 runs 14 residues. The germline V gene encodes CDR1 MNHEY and CDR2 SVGAGI. V gave up 0 bases and J gave up 5 bases, with 11 bases separating them.

There are many counts of this clonotype. The rearrangement uses TRBV7-2 and TRBJ2-3; D perhaps matches TRBD2 (6 bases). The germline V and J ends were trimmed by 4 bases and 1 base, with 15 bases remaining between them. The CDR3 consists of 16 residues. Germline CDR1 reads SGHTA; CDR2 reads FQGNSA. This chain's CDR3 is CASSSLASVGTDTQYF. The DNA of the CDR3 is TGTGCCAGCAGCTCCCTAGCGTCGGTGGGCACAGATACGCAGTATTTT.

The rearrangement links TRBV19 to TRBJ2-1, with 9 bases aligning to TRBD2. The CDR3 has 16 amino acids. Trimming took 5 bases from V and 1 from J; bases not matched to a gene: 6. Germline-derived CDR1 and CDR2 are LNHDA and SQIVND (reference sequence). The CDR3 bases are TGTGCCAGTAGTCGGGGACTAGCCCAGTCCTACAATGAGCAGTTCTTC. This codes for CASSRGLAQSYNEQFF.

This clonotype was seen at least ten times. This chain joins TRBV28 and TRBJ1-1; D possibly corresponds to TRBD1 (6 bases). The CDR3 has 14 amino acids. With 3 bases removed from V and 3 bases from J, the gap between germline ends came to 11 bases. CDR1 and CDR2 from the germline V gene are MDHEN and SYDVKM. CDR3 in DNA: TGTGCCAGCAGTTTCCCGGGGGCGGACACTGAAGCTTTCTTT. This gives the protein CASSFPGADTEAFF.

The chain uses TRBV19 and TRBJ1-6; D might be TRBD1 (5 bases). Germline V CDR1 and CDR2: LNHDA, SQIVND (reference sequence). CDR3 length: 19 amino acids. The V end was cut by 4 bases, the J end by 8 bases, with 27 bases between. DNA of the CDR3: TGTGCCAGTAGTACCCGGCGGGACCTAAGAACTACGGACTATTCACCCCTCCACTTT. Its protein is CASSTRRDLRTTDYSPLHF.

This clonotype occurred a few times. The chain combines TRBV9 with TRBJ1-1; D call uncertain. Trimming shortened V by 4 bases and J by 11 bases, and 9 bases separated the two germline ends. There are 10 residues in the CDR3. CDR1 SGDLS and CDR2 YYNGEE come from the germline V gene. The CDR3 DNA is TGTGCCAGCAGCCCTGGGAGGGCTTTCTTT. This codes for CASSPGRAFF. Full variable domain (rest looked up from reference TRBV9 and TRBJ1-1): DSGVTQTPKHLITATGQRVTLRCSPRSGDLSVYWYQQSLDQGLQFLIQYYNGEERAKGNILERFSAQQFPDLHSELNLSSLELGDSALYFCASSPGRAFFGQGTRLTVV.

The rearrangement uses TRBV6-5 and TRBJ2-1; D remains ambiguous. CDR1 and CDR2 from the germline V gene are MNHEY and SVGAGI. The CDR3 consists of 11 residues. Trimming pared 5 bases from V and 8 bases from J, leaving 7 bases between. DNA for the CDR3: TGTGCCAGCAGTCACGCCTATGAGCAGTTCTTC. It encodes CASSHAYEQFF.